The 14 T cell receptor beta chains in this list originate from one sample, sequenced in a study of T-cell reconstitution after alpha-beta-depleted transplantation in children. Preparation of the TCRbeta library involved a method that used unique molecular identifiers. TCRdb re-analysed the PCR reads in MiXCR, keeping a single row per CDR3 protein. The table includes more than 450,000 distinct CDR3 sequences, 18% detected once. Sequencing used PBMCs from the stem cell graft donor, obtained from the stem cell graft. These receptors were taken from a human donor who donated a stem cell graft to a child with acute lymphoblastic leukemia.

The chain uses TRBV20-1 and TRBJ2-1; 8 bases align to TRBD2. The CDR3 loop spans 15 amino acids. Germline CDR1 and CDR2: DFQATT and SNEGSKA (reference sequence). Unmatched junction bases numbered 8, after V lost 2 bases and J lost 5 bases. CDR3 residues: CSARRREVSHNEQFF. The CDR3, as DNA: TGCAGTGCTAGACGGCGGGAGGTGTCCCACAATGAGCAGTTCTTC.

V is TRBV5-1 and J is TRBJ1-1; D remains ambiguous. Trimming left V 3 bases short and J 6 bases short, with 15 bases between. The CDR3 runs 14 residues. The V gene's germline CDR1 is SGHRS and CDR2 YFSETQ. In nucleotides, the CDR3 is TGCGCCAGCAGCTATGATAATTTCGGCGCTGAAGCTTTCTTT. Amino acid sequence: CASSYDNFGAEAFF.

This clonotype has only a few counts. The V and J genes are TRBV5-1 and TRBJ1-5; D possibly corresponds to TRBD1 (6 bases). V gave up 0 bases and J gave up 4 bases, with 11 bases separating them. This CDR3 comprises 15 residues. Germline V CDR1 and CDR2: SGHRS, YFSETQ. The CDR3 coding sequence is TGCGCCAGCAGCTTGGCCCCAGGGGCGAATCAGCCCCAGCATTTT. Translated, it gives CASSLAPGANQPQHF.

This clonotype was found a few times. The CDR3 DNA follows: TGCAGTGCTACCCGACTTGGCGTGACCACCGGGGAGCTGTTTTTT. Its protein product is CSATRLGVTTGELFF. The chain has TRBV20-1 and TRBJ2-2, with no clear D. V was shortened by 4 bases and J by 4 bases, with 16 bases between the two germline ends. The CDR3 is made up of 15 amino acids. The germline V gene encodes CDR1 DFQATT and CDR2 SNEGSKA (reference sequence).

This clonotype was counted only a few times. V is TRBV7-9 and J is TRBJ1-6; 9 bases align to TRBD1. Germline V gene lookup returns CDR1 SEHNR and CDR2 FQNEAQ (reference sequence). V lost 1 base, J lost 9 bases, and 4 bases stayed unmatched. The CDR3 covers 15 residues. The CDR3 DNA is TGTGCCAGCAGCTTAGGACAGGGGGAGTCTTCACCCCTCCACTTT. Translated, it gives CASSLGQGESSPLHF.

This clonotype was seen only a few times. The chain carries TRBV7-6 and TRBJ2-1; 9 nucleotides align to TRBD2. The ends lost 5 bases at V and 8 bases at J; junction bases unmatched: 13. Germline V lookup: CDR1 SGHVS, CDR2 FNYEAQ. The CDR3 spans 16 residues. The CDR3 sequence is CASSPGRGSGRYEQFF. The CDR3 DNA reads TGTGCCAGCAGCCCTGGGCGCGGGAGCGGGAGGTATGAGCAGTTCTTC.

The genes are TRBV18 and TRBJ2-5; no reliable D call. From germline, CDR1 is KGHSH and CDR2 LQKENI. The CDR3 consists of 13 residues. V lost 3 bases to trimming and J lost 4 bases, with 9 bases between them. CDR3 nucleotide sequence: TGTGCCAGCTCACCTGGGATGAGAGAGACCCAGTACTTC. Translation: CASSPGMRETQYF. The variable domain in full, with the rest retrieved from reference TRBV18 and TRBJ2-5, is NAGVMQNPRHLVRRRGQEARLRCSPMKGHSHVYWYRQLPEEGLKFMVYLQKENIIDESGMPKERFSAEFPKEGPSILRIQQVVRGDSAAYFCASSPGMRETQYFGPGTRLLVL.

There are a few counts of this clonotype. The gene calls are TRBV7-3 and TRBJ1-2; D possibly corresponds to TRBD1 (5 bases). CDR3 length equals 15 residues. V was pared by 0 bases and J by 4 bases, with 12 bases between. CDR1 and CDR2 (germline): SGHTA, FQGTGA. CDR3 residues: CASSLTGQASYGYTF. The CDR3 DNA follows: TGTGCCAGCAGCTTAACGGGGCAGGCTTCCTATGGCTACACCTTC.

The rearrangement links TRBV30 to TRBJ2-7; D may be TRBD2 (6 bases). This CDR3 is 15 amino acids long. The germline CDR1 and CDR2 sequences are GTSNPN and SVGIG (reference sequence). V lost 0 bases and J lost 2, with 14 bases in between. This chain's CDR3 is CAWSVYGRDPYEQYF. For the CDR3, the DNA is TGTGCCTGGAGTGTATACGGGCGGGACCCCTACGAGCAGTACTTC.

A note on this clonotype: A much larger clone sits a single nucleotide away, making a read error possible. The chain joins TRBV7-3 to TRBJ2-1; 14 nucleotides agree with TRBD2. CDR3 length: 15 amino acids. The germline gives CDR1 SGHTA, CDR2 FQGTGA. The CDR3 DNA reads TGTGCCAGCAGCTCGGGACTAGCGGGAGTCAATGAGCACTTCTTC. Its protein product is CASSSGLAGVNEHFF.

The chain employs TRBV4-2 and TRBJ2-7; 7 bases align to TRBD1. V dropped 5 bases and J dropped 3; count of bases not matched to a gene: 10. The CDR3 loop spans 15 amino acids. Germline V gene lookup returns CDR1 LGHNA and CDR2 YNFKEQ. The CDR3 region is CASSDRVGLNYEQYF. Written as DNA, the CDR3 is TGTGCCAGCAGCGACAGGGTTGGCCTGAACTACGAGCAGTACTTC.

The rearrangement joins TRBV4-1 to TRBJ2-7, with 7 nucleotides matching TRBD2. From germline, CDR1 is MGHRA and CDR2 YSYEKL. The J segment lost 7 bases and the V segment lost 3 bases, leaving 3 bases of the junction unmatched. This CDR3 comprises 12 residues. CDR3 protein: CASSHLAEEQYF. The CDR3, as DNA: TGCGCCAGCAGCCATCTAGCGGAGGAGCAGTACTTC.

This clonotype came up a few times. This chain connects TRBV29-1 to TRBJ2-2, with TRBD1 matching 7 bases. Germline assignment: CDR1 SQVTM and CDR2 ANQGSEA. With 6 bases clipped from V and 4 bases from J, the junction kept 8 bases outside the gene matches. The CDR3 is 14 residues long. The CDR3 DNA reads TGCAGCGTCCAGTATACAGGGGTCACCGGGGAGCTGTTTTTT. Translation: CSVQYTGVTGELFF.

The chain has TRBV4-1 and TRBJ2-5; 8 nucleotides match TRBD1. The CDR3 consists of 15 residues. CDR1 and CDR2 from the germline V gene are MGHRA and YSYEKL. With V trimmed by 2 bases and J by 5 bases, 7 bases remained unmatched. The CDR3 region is CASSQTSGGWETQYF. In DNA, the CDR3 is TGCGCCAGCAGCCAAACGTCAGGGGGCTGGGAGACCCAGTACTTC.